This passage covers 13 T cell receptor beta chains from one sample sequenced in a study of blood T cell repertoires in COVID-19. TCRdb keeps only in-frame clones here, not all; method: immunoSEQ multiplex PCR. The data show 220,000 or so clones, with roughly four fifths seen just once and around 3.1% held by the top ten. Material: peripheral blood. The origin of the receptors is a woman aged 25 to 45 who had recovered from COVID-19.

The chain employs TRBV9 and TRBJ2-5; D possibly corresponds to TRBD2 (6 bases). Germline assignment: CDR1 SGDLS and CDR2 YYNGEE. This CDR3 region has 15 residues. The V and J ends lost 2 bases and 1 base respectively, with 12 bases between them. The CDR3 DNA reads as TGTGCCAGCAGCGTGGCGGGACGTCTCCAAGAGACCCAGTACTTC. Translating it yields CASSVAGRLQETQYF. Full variable domain (missing parts from reference TRBV9 and TRBJ2-5): DSGVTQTPKHLITATGQRVTLRCSPRSGDLSVYWYQQSLDQGLQFLIQYYNGEERAKGNILERFSAQQFPDLHSELNLSSLELGDSALYFCASSVAGRLQETQYFGPGTRLLVL.

The chain links TRBV10-3 to TRBJ2-5; D unclear. V was shortened by 7 bases and J by 4 bases, with 7 bases between the two germline ends. The CDR3 runs to 11 residues. In germline, CDR1 is ENHRY, CDR2 SYGVKD. Here the CDR3 DNA reads TGTGCCATCATGGAGAGAGAGACCCAGTACTTC. Its protein is CAIMERETQYF.

This clone showed up just once. The J gene is TRBJ2-7, the V gene TRBV6-6, with D perhaps matching TRBD1 (6 bases). Trimming removed 2 bases at V and 2 bases at J, with 13 bases between. This CDR3 is 15 amino acids long. Germline CDR1 and CDR2: MNHNY and SVGAGI (reference sequence). The CDR3 bases are TGTGCCAGCAGTTACCCCCCTGACAGGACCTACGAGCAGTACTTC. Its translation is CASSYPPDRTYEQYF.

The gene calls are TRBV7-2 and TRBJ2-1, with D tentatively TRBD1 (6 bases). Trimming pared 1 base from V and 6 bases from J, leaving 10 bases between. The CDR3 has 14 amino acids. The V gene's germline CDR1 is SGHTA and CDR2 FQGNSA. The CDR3 DNA reads as TGTGCCAGCAGCTTAGACAGGGTCGGCAATGAGCAGTTCTTC. Translated: CASSLDRVGNEQFF.

The chain uses TRBV27 and TRBJ2-5; the D gene is possibly TRBD1 (5 bases). Trimming cost V 5 bases and J 5 bases, with 12 bases left between them. This CDR3 is built from 13 residues. The germline V gene has CDR1 MNHEY and CDR2 SMNVEV (reference sequence). CDR3 in DNA: TGTGCCAGCAGTCAAAGGGGTGGTGAGACCCAGTACTTC. It codes for CASSQRGGETQYF.

This chain connects TRBV5-6 to TRBJ1-2; D unresolved. The CDR3 runs 13 residues. In germline, CDR1 is SGHDT, CDR2 YYEEEE. The ends were cut back, 5 bases at V and 6 bases at J, with 14 bases in the middle. DNA for the CDR3: TGTGCCAGCAGACGGAGGGCCCCGGATGGCTACACCTTC. Translation gives CASRRRAPDGYTF.

V and J are TRBV5-4 and TRBJ2-5, with 8 bases aligning to TRBD2. This CDR3 has 13 amino acids. In germline, CDR1 is SGHNT, CDR2 YYREEE (reference sequence). V lost 3 bases, J lost 4 bases, and 2 bases stayed unmatched. The CDR3 bases are TGTGCCAGCAGCTCTGGACTAGCAGAGACCCAGTACTTC. It translates to CASSSGLAETQYF.

The chain combines TRBV19 with TRBJ2-1, with TRBD2 identical over 7 bases. V was pared by 4 bases and J by 2 bases, with 8 bases of the junction left unmatched. The length of the CDR3 is 16 residues. The germline gives CDR1 LNHDA, CDR2 SQIVND (reference sequence). The chain's CDR3 is CASSRASGRTYNEQFF. The CDR3, as DNA: TGTGCCAGTAGTAGGGCTAGCGGAAGGACCTACAATGAGCAGTTCTTC.

The chain joins TRBV7-9 to TRBJ2-1, with D maybe TRBD2 (6 bases). Trimming took off 8 bases at V and 5 bases at J, with 16 bases between the two ends. Germline CDR1 is SEHNR and CDR2 is FQNEAQ (reference sequence). The CDR3 has 14 residues. CDR3 nucleotide sequence: TGTGCCAGCTTTACCCTAGCGCAAAACAATGAGCAGTTCTTC. As protein: CASFTLAQNNEQFF.

The chain recombines TRBV7-2 with TRBJ2-2; 10 bases are shared with TRBD1. The CDR3 consists of 15 residues. The V and J ends lost 4 bases and 7 bases, in that order; junction bases with no gene match: 6. Looked up from germline, CDR1 is SGHTA and CDR2 is FQGNSA. Written as DNA, the CDR3 is TGTGCCAGCAGCTCCAGACAGGGGGCGGGCGGGGAGCTGTTTTTT. Residues: CASSSRQGAGGELFF.

This chain links TRBV4-2 with TRBJ1-3; TRBD1 agrees at 7 bases. The V segment lost 0 bases and the J segment 3 bases; nucleotides outside the gene matches: 8. The length of the CDR3 is 17 residues. The V gene's germline CDR1 is LGHNA and CDR2 YNFKEQ. The CDR3 protein is CASSQDRSRGVGNTIYF. Written as DNA, the CDR3 is TGTGCCAGCAGCCAAGATCGGTCCAGGGGGGTTGGAAACACCATATATTTT.

The chain is built from TRBV5-1 and TRBJ2-1; 11 nucleotides match TRBD2. J was trimmed by 10 bases and V by 3 bases; bases with no gene match: 6. CDR1 SGHRS and CDR2 YFSETQ come from the germline V gene. The CDR3 is made up of 14 amino acids. CDR3 in DNA: TGCGCCAGCAGCTCTGGGACTAGCGGCCTCGAGCAGTTCTTC. It yields the protein CASSSGTSGLEQFF. The full variable domain, completed using reference TRBV5-1 and TRBJ2-1, is KAGVTQTPRYLIKTRGQQVTLSCSPISGHRSVSWYQQTPGQGLQFLFEYFSETQRNKGNFPGRFSGRQFSNSRSEMNVSTLELGDSALYLCASSSGTSGLEQFFGPGTRLTVL.

This chain links TRBV28 with TRBJ2-1; a weak D match, TRBD2 (6 bases). Germline lookup yields CDR1 MDHEN and CDR2 SYDVKM. V shed 1 base and J shed 0 bases, with 13 bases lying between them. CDR3 size: 17 residues. The CDR3 spells CASSLYGSGSSYNEQFF. CDR3 in DNA: TGTGCCAGCAGTTTATATGGATCCGGGAGCTCCTACAATGAGCAGTTCTTC.